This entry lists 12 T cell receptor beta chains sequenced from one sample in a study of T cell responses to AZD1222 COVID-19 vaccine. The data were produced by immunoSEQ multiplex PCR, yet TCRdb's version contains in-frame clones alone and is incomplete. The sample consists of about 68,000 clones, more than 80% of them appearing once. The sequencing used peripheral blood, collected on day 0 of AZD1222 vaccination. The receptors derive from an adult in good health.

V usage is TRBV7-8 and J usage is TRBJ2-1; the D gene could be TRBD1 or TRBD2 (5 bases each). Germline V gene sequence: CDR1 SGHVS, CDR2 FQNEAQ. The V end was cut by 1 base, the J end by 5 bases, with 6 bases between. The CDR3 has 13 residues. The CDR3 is CASSLVGDNEQFF. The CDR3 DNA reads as TGTGCCAGCAGCTTAGTGGGGGACAATGAGCAGTTCTTC. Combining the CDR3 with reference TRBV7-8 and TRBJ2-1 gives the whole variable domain GAGVSQSPRYKVAKRGQDVALRCDPISGHVSLFWYQQALGQGPEFLTYFQNEAQLDKSGLPSDRFFAERPEGSVSTLKIQRTQQEDSAVYLCASSLVGDNEQFFGPGTRLTVL.

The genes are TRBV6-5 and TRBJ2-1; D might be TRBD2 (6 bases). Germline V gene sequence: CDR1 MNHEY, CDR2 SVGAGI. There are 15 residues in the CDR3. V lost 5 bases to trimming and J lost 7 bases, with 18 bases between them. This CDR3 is CASSTGSLHGNEQFF. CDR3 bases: TGTGCCAGCAGTACCGGGAGCCTCCATGGTAATGAGCAGTTCTTC.

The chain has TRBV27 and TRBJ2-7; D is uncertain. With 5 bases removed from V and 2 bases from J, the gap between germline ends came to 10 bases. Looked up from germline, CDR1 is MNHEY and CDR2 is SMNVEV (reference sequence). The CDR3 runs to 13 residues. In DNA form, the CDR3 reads TGTGCCAGCAGTCCACAACTCCCCTACGAGCAGTACTTC. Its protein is CASSPQLPYEQYF.

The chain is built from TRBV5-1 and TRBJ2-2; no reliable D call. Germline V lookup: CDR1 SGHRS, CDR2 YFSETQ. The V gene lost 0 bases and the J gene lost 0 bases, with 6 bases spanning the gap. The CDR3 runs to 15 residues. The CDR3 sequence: CASSLDSSNTGELFF. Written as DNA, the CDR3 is TGCGCCAGCAGCTTGGACAGTTCGAACACCGGGGAGCTGTTTTTT.

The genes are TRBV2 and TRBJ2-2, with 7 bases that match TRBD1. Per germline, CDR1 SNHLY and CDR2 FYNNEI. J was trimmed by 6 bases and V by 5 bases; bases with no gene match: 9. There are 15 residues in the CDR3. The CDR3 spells CASSLQGRLSGELFF. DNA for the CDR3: TGTGCCAGCAGTTTACAGGGGAGATTGTCCGGGGAGCTGTTTTTT. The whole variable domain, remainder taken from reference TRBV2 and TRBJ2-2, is EPEVTQTPSHQVTQMGQEVILRCVPISNHLYFYWYRQILGQKVEFLVSFYNNEISEKSEIFDDQFSVERPDGSNFTLKIRSTKLEDSAMYFCASSLQGRLSGELFFGEGSRLTVL.

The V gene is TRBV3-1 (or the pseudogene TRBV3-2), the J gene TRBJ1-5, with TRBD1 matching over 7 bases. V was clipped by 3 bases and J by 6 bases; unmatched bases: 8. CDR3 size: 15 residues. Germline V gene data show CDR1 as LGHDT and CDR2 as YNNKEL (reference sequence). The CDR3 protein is CASSHGQERGQPQHF. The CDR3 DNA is TGTGCCAGCAGCCACGGACAGGAGAGGGGTCAGCCCCAGCATTTT.

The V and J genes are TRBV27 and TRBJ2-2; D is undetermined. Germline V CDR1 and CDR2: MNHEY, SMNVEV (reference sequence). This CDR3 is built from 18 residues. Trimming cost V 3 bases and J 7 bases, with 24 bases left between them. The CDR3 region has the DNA TGTGCCAGCAGTTTTATGGGTCTGATCAAATCCTCGGGCGGGGAGCTGTTTTTT. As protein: CASSFMGLIKSSGGELFF.

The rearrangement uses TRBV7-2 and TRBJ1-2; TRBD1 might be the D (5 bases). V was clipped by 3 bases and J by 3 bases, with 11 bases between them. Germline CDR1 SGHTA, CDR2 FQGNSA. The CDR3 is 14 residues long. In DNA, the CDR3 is TGTGCCAGCAGCTTTCAGGGAGGCGACTATGGCTACACCTTC. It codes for CASSFQGGDYGYTF.

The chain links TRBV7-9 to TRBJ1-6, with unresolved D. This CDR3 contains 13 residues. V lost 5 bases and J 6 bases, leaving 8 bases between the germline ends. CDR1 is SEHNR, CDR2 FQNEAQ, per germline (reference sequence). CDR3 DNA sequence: TGTGCCAGCAGCGAGCGACTTAATTCACCCCTCCACTTT. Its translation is CASSERLNSPLHF. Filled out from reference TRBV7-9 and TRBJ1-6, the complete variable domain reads DTGVSQNPRHKITKRGQNVTFRCDPISEHNRLYWYRQTLGQGPEFLTYFQNEAQLEKSRLLSDRFSAERPKGSFSTLEIQRTEQGDSAMYLCASSERLNSPLHFGNGTRLTVT.

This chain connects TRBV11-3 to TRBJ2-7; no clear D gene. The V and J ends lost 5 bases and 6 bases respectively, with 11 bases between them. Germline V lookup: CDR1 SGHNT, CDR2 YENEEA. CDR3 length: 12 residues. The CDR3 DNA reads TGTGCCAGCAGCGACAACTCCCGCGAGCAGTACTTC. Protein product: CASSDNSREQYF.

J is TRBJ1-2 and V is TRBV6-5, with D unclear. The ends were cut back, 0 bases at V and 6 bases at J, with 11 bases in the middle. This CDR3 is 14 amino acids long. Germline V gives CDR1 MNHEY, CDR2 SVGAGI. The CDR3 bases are TGTGCCAGCAGTTACTCTTCCGGACGAGATGGCTACACCTTC. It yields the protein CASSYSSGRDGYTF.

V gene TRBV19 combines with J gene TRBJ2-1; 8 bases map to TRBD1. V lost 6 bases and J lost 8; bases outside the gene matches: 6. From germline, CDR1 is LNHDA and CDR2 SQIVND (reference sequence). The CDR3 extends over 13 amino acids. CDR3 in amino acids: CASSDTTGDEQFF. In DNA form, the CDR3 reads TGTGCCAGTAGCGATACGACAGGGGATGAGCAGTTCTTC. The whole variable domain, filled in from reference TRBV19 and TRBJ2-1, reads DGGITQSPKYLFRKEGQNVTLSCEQNLNHDAMYWYRQDPGQGLRLIYYSQIVNDFQKGDIAEGYSVSREKKESFPLTVTSAQKNPTAFYLCASSDTTGDEQFFGPGTRLTVL.